This T cell receptor (beta chain) was identified during a study of identical twins. Trimming removed 2 bases from V and 4 bases from J, with 9 bases in between. This CDR3 has 13 amino acids. Germline CDR1 and CDR2: SGHRS and YFSETQ. A single record per CDR3 protein comes from TCRdb applying MiXCR to the 5' RACE reads. There are about 200,000 distinct CDR3 sequences in the sample; 5.5% to 7.5% occur only once, and roughly 15% lies in the top ten. This clonotype was picked up a small number of times. The sample was also linked to a second study, of T cells expressing NK-cell markers. As reported in that work: An anti-gamma-delta TCR antibody confined sorting to alpha-beta TCR T cells across several of the experiments.

This chain uses TRBV5-1 with TRBJ1-1; TRBD1 is a possible D gene (5 bases). Sequencing was done on a sample of CD8+ T cells sorted from blood. This TCR was sampled from a young woman in good health. CDR3 sequence reads: CASSFRGSTEAFF. The CDR3 region has the DNA TGCGCCAGCAGCTTTCGGGGGAGCACTGAAGCTTTCTTT.